The rows below give T cell receptor beta chains drawn from one sample of a study of cytomegalovirus exposure and HLA in healthy donors. Clones were sequenced by immunoSEQ multiplex PCR, and TCRdb holds only the in-frame ones, with some missing. The sample shows fewer than 85,000 clones, just over 70% of them seen only once. The specimen sequenced was PBMCs. These receptors originate from a man between 60 and 70 years old in good health and CMV-seropositive. Each CDR3 is given without its conserved first and last residue. Only some rows state a clone size, as once, few, many or a class for expanded clones.

>.|13|TRBJ2-7|TRBV5-1
ASSLVGGGADEQY
>.|11|TRBJ1-1|TRBV14
ASSPPFTGDAF
>.|12|TRBJ1-5|TRBV27
ASSPDRSNQPQH
>few|13|TRBJ1-2|TRBV9
ASSVPGTSAGGYT
>.|10|TRBJ1-4|TRBV19
ASSIAMANRG
>.|14|TRBJ2-1|TRBV7-6
ASSPVTSGGDNEQF
>.|10|TRBJ1-1|TRBV19
ASSSQGSEAF
>.|10|TRBJ2-1|TRBV19
ASSIGGNEQF
>.|13|TRBJ1-5|TRBV10-3
AISEGGGGDQPQH
>.|13|TRBJ1-2|TRBV5-1
ASSLGRISLDGYT
>.|13|TRBJ2-7|TRBV6-1
ASSESSGSWYEQY
>.|15|TRBJ2-1|TRBV5-1
ASSLAFGGGISYEQF
>.|12|TRBJ2-3|TRBV15
ATEAGGGTDTQY
>.|14|TRBJ2-7|TRBV19
ASSISRQDLFYEQY
>.|12|TRBJ1-1|TRBV6-5
ASSPRQGNTEAF
>.|13|TRBJ2-1|TRBV5-1
ASSHQGASYNEQF
>once|12|TRBJ1-5|TRBV11-2
ASSWTGEEQPQH
>.|12|TRBJ2-5|TRBV5-1
ASSGGTGKETQY
>.|11|TRBJ1-1|TRBV7-2
ASSLQANTEAF
>.|13|TRBJ1-5|TRBV18
ASSPRTGEDQPQH
>.|13|TRBJ2-2|TRBV18
ASSARLANTGELF
>few|12|TRBJ2-7|TRBV6-6
ASSWGTGSYEQY
>.|16|TRBJ1-2|TRBV7-8
ASSPGWEIVSLNYGYT
>.|9|TRBJ1-1|TRBV30
ASDRETEAF
>.|13|TRBJ1-2|TRBV19
ASSATGFGYSGYT
>.|10|TRBJ1-1|TRBV7-9
SSSDRGLEAF
>.|12|TRBJ2-5|TRBV5-4
ASSALAGEETQY
>few|12|TRBJ2-5|TRBV5-4
ASSLGSGGETQY
>once|13|TRBJ2-7|TRBV6-1
ASSEPGTGGREQY
>.|12|TRBJ2-7|TRBV27
ASSVPGQGYEQY
>few|11|TRBJ2-7|TRBV29-1
SVISPSSYEQY
>once|13|.|TRBV19
ASSMAGLRRGEQY
>once|12|TRBJ2-5|TRBV5-4
ASSLVGGDETQY
>.|13|TRBJ2-2|TRBV6-5
ASSQPRMLTGELF
>few|12|TRBJ1-5|TRBV2
ASSDTQGNQPQH
>.|14|TRBJ2-1|TRBV7-6
ASSLWGSDGYNEQF
>.|12|TRBJ2-7|TRBV5-1
ASSPLGGSSEQY
>.|12|TRBJ2-7|TRBV23-1
ASSQSGGEREQY
>.|13|TRBJ1-4|TRBV27
ASSPWGTGAEKLF
>.|14|TRBJ2-1|TRBV4-1
ASSQVWQGGDNEQF
>.|13|TRBJ1-1|TRBV6-5
ASSYSAGGHTEAF
>few|14|TRBJ2-7|TRBV7-2
ASSLNPTDLPYEQY